This TCR beta chain appears in the sequencing data of a study of identical twins. Germline V CDR1 and CDR2: SEHNR, FQNEAQ (reference sequence). V was pared by 1 base and J by 0 bases, with 8 bases between. The CDR3 runs to 15 residues. This clonotype was seen repeatedly, ten times or more. Its target is unknown. MiXCR, applied by TCRdb to the 5' RACE reads, yields one record per CDR3 protein. The data show 600,000 to 700,000 distinct CDR3 sequences, with around 20% seen just once and around 4.5% held by the top ten. Overall study results and limits: Twins' excess sharing was less marked for out-of-frame beta sequences. Out-of-frame alpha sequences shared by twins were enriched for low generation probability.

These sequences were also reported in another study, on T cells expressing NK-cell markers. This second study notes: Sorted CD3+CD56-NKG2C+, CD3+CD56+NKG2C- and CD3+CD56+NKG2C+ T cells were the source of the TCR beta repertoires. The CD3+CD56-NKG2C+ fraction was also led by these clonotypes in four donors.

Sequenced: PBMCs. The V and J genes are TRBV7-9 and TRBJ2-3; D is undetermined. This clonotype was obtained from a woman younger than 30 in good health. The CDR3 reads CASSLGVTSTDTQYF. The CDR3 nucleotides are TGTGCCAGCAGCTTAGGGGTGACGAGCACAGATACGCAGTATTTT.